A selection of T cell receptor beta chains follows, all from one sample in a study of PD-1 blockade in mismatch repair-deficient tumors. Only in-frame clones appear in the TCRdb table, and some are missing; sequencing was by immunoSEQ multiplex PCR. The sample lists more than 85,000 clones; over 65% were seen once. Sequenced here: peripheral blood, sampled less than 37 weeks after starting pembrolizumab. These receptors originate from an adult with mismatch repair-deficient cancer. CDR3s include the opening cysteine and the closing phenylalanine or tryptophan. D genes are given only for firm matches. Size tells how often a clone was seen (once, few, many) or the class of an expanded clone, and some rows leave it out.

V	D	size	J	CDR3	DNA
TRBV5-8	NA	NA	TRBJ1-4	CASSPGGATNEKLFF	TGTGCCAGCAGCCCAGGAGGGGCAACTAATGAAAAACTGTTTTTT
TRBV13	TRBD2	NA	TRBJ2-3	CASSPRTSGRVADTQYF	TGTGCCAGCAGCCCTAGGACTAGCGGGAGAGTGGCAGATACGCAGTATTTT
TRBV7-9	NA	NA	TRBJ2-7	CASSLETGSRHEQYF	TGTGCCAGCAGCTTAGAAACAGGCTCTAGACACGAGCAGTACTTC
TRBV7-2	TRBD2	NA	TRBJ2-5	CASSLNPSGQETQYF	TGTGCCAGCAGCTTAAACCCTAGCGGGCAAGAGACCCAGTACTTC
TRBV6-1	NA	NA	TRBJ2-6	CAIHSGANVLTF	TGTGCCATCCACTCTGGGGCCAACGTCCTGACTTTC
TRBV23-1	NA	NA	TRBJ1-5	CASSHPDDTRNQPQHF	TGCGCCAGCAGTCACCCCGACGATACGAGGAATCAGCCCCAGCATTTT
TRBV29-1	NA	NA	TRBJ2-2	CSVRYLNTGELFF	TGCAGCGTGAGGTACCTGAACACCGGGGAGCTGTTTTTT
TRBV7-3	NA	NA	TRBJ2-1	CASSLVPSALGSREQFF	TGTGCCAGCAGCCTAGTCCCTAGCGCCCTCGGGTCGCGGGAGCAGTTCTTC
TRBV4-3	NA	NA	TRBJ1-2	CASSQQTASFNYGYTF	TGCGCCAGCAGCCAGCAGACAGCATCCTTCAACTATGGCTACACCTTC
TRBV19	TRBD1	NA	TRBJ1-1	CASSLDLRGPTEAFF	TGTGCCAGTAGTTTGGATCTCAGGGGGCCCACTGAAGCTTTCTTT
TRBV19	TRBD2	few	TRBJ2-2	CATQTSGRSTGELFF	TGTGCCACACAGACTAGCGGGAGGAGCACCGGGGAGCTGTTTTTT